This is a list of T cell receptor beta chains from one sample in a study of cytomegalovirus exposure and HLA in healthy donors. Clones were sequenced by immunoSEQ multiplex PCR, and TCRdb holds only the in-frame ones, with some missing. The data hold around 90,000 clones, with about four fifths observed a single time. The specimen sequenced was PBMCs. Source of these receptors: a human donor in good health. Each CDR3 is given without its conserved first and last residue.

>TRBJ2-2|TRBV5-1
ASSSGGLNTGELF
>TRBJ1-2|TRBV10-1
ASSKRRGSYGCT
>TRBJ2-2|TRBV5-1
ASSPGQGKRTGELF
>TRBJ2-7|TRBV9
ASSVSPQTYEQY
>TRBJ2-7|TRBV7-8
ASSFGPGTSGDPYEQY
>TRBJ2-7|TRBV7-9
ASSLMTGITGEQY
>TRBJ2-3|TRBV7-8
ASSQGRARTDTQY
>TRBJ2-1|TRBV5-1
ASRSSGFRNEQF
>TRBJ2-2|TRBV9
ASSVEIAGGPSSGELF
>TRBJ2-3|TRBV7-3
ASSLGGGPDTQY
>TRBJ2-3|TRBV7-3
ASSLRGRASTQY
>TRBJ2-2|TRBV7-6
ASSSQWSTGELF
>TRBJ1-1|TRBV19
ASTPGNTEAF
>TRBJ2-7|TRBV5-1
ASSLLPGQGAYEQY
>TRBJ2-7|TRBV10-3
AISESRTPSNEQY
>TRBJ2-2|TRBV5-1
ASSPQGAGRTGELS
>TRBJ2-1|TRBV28
ASSSPRTGEGMNEQF
>TRBJ2-7|TRBV5-5
ASRIQGPYEQY
>TRBJ1-2|TRBV9
ASTDRGFNYGYT
>TRBJ1-1|TRBV29-1
SVQQVRNTEAF
>TRBJ1-4|TRBV4-3
ASSQDLPGDNEKLF
>TRBJ2-3|TRBV5-5
ASSAGTRRTDTQY
>TRBJ2-7|TRBV28
ASSPRASLRYEQY
>TRBJ2-4|TRBV4-1
ASSQADRAVKNIQY
>TRBJ2-2|TRBV7-3
ASRDTGNTGELF
>TRBJ1-5|TRBV25-1
ASSAGQGRGQPQH
>TRBJ2-1|TRBV5-1
ASSLAGLEYVLQF
>TRBJ1-2|TRBV27
ASSLGRGQSGYT
>TRBJ1-5|TRBV29-1
SVGQGGLAQH
>TRBJ1-3|TRBV6-1
ASSEGTGMLNTIY
>TRBJ1-2|TRBV25-1
ASSGPGRRDGYT